The TCR beta chain under discussion was sequenced for a study of Ad26.COV2.S vaccination and SARS-CoV-2 variants. Across the study: Dosing was one shot or two shots 56 days apart. Notes on the study in general: It was found that vaccine and placebo recipients had similar non-spike TCR breadth. Measures of TCR breadth and depth may have fallen short of total T cell responses.

Assay: immunoSEQ multiplex PCR; the TCRdb copy retains only in-frame clones and omits some. Among around 370,000 clones, 70% to 90% were seen once, and the ten largest hold 3.3%. Treatment of the sample: over 15 received Ad26.COV2.S at low or high dose, single or two shots; 5 received placebo; per-sample allocation not given. Day 63 after the first injection of vaccine or placebo was the sampling time. As to this clone: Antigen: not known.

The sequencing here drew on peripheral blood, taken in a trial of Ad26.COV2.S vaccine versus placebo. This clonotype was sampled from a person aged 18-60 years who received the Ad26.COV2.S COVID-19 vaccine or a placebo.

The CDR3 spells CASSYSEVGWINQPQHF. CDR3 DNA: TGTGCCAGCAGTTACTCGGAAGTAGGGTGGATCAATCAGCCCCAGCATTTT. The rearrangement links TRBV6-2 or TRBV6-3 to TRBJ1-5; D gene ambiguous. CDR1 is MNHEY, CDR2 SVGEGT, per germline. The V end was cut by 0 bases, the J end by 3 bases, with 15 bases between. This CDR3 region has 17 residues.